This record looks at one T cell receptor (beta chain) sequence and its context. The sample carries other DNA sequences with the same CDR3. The source of the sample is a study of control samples from healthy donors and cancer patients. The data were produced by immunoSEQ multiplex PCR, yet TCRdb's version contains in-frame clones alone and is incomplete. The sample shows 110,000 to 150,000 clones, around 90% of them seen only once. V shed 3 bases and J 6 bases; nucleotides not matched to a gene: 1. This CDR3 contains 14 residues. The germline V gene encodes CDR1 SGHRS and CDR2 YFSETQ. The sequenced sample consisted of blood. The chain uses TRBV5-1 and TRBJ2-3; TRBD2 aligns across 13 bases. The clonotype was recovered from a man aged 25-40 years in good health. The CDR3 DNA sequence: TGCGCCAGCAGCTCGACTAGCGGGGGGGATACGCAGTATTTT. Protein: CASSSTSGGDTQYF.